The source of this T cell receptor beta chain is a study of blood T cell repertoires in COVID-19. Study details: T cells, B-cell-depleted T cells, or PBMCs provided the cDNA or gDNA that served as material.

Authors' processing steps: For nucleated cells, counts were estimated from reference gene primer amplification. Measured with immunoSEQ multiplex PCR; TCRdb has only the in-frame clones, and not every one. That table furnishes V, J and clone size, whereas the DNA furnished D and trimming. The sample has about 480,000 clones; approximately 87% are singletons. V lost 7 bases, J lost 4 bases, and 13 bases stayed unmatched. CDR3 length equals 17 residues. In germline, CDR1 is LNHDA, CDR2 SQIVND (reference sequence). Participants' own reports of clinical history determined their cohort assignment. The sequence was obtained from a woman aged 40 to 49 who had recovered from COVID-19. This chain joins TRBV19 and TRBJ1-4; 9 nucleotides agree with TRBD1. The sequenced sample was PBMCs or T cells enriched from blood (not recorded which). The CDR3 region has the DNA TGTGCCAGTACTGTACAGGGGGCAGATTGGATTAATGAAAAACTGTTTTTT. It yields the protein CASTVQGADWINEKLFF.